This record covers a single T cell receptor (beta chain). The target of this receptor is not known. No much larger clone exists at a distance of one base, and base qualities are not known. This sample's time point label indicates: baseline before first vaccination. The vaccinee samples were drawn from two UK trials, COV001 and COV002, one of which was a single-blind randomized controlled phase 2/3 trial testing AZD1222 (ChAdOx1 nCoV-19) in healthy adults. Trial participant PBMC samples were collected at day 0 and day 28 after the second dose for TCRbeta chain sequencing. This record comes from a study of T cell responses to AZD1222 COVID-19 vaccine (dated by TCRdb to the early 2020s). Looking at the study overall: AZD1222 recipients whose second dose came at about 4 weeks and those whose second dose came at about 12 weeks were combined into one group, since spike-specific TCR depth and breadth did not differ between the two schedules. Trial participants were enrolled by age into subgroups of 18-55, 56-69 and 70-plus years, and around 150, 29 and 61 TCR-sequenced participants, respectively, were included in these subgroups. A total of more than 230 trial participants underwent TCR sequencing, of whom around 200 received two doses of AZD1222 and approximately 25 received two doses of the MenACWY control vaccine.

The CDR3, cysteine through phenylalanine, is 17 amino acids long. Only the CDR3 region is kept as DNA, spanning 51 bases read in frame from base 1. Cut back by 0 bases and 1 base, the V and J ends lie 16 bases apart. CDR1 is given as SNHLY and CDR2 as FYNNEI, both from the germline V gene. General study outcomes and caveats: Conclusions about previously exposed vaccinees are limited because only five to seven AZD1222 recipients were SARS-CoV-2 seropositive at baseline. Participants were mostly white British and included more females than males, and it was suggested by the authors that clonal diversity may have been underestimated. Spike-specific TCR breadth and depth rose significantly after two AZD1222 doses compared with day 0 and with MenACWY recipients. In the small 56-69-year group, the increase in depth fell short of significance, most likely because of low power. Vaccine-associated CD4 TCRs spanned the whole spike protein, with dominant responses in regions 160-218 and 743-854. Because no day 14 peak-response samples were available, the repertoires could be characterized only after the peak T cell response. Epitopes outside the regions mutated in the B.1.351 and B.1.1.7 variants were reportedly recognized by nearly half of the unique spike-specific TCRs.

The CDR3 regions of human TCRbeta chains were analyzed by immunosequencing. As for the original processing: Repertoire TCRs were matched against a reference library of SARS-CoV-2-specific TCRs generated with the MIRA antigen-specificity platform. Breadth meant the fraction of unique TCRs that were SARS-CoV-2-associated, whereas depth meant the fraction of total T cells that were SARS-CoV-2-associated. Using the MIRA data, each spike-specific TCR was mapped to the spike region that the TCR reacts to and placed in a CD4 or CD8 class. Log10-transformed breadth and depth values were compared by one-way ANOVA with Sidak's multiple comparisons tests. In TCRdb, the immuneACCESS table is reduced to in-frame sequences with V and J assigned. These tables do not hold every clone; where another copy was compared, an unresolved V gene accounts for under half, and the others remain unexplained. V and J calls and clone size are given by that table; D and trimming were obtained from the DNA. Present in this sample are 94,000 or so clones, 80% to 90% of which were seen just once. Clones ranked in the top ten supply about 1.5% of the sample.

This TCR was sampled from an adult in good health. This specimen was peripheral blood, taken on day 0 of AZD1222 vaccination. The chain is encoded by TRBV2 joined to TRBJ2-7, with TRBD2 tentatively as D gene (7 bases match). The CDR3 here reads CASSEAAGALGSYEQYF. The nucleotide sequence is TGTGCCAGCAGTGAAGCGGCGGGGGCCTTAGGGTCCTACGAGCAGTACTTC.